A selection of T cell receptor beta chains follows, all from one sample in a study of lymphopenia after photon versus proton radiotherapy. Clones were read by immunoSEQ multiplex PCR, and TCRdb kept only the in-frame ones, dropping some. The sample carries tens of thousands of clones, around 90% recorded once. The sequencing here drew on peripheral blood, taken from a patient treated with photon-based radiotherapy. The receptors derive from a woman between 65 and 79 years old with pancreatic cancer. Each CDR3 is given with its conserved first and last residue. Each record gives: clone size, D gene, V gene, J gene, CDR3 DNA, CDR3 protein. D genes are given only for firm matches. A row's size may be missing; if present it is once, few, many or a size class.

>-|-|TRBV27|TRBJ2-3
TGTGCCAGCACCGGACGGGACACAGATACGCAGTATTTT
CASTGRDTDTQYF
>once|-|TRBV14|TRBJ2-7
TGTGCCAGCAGCCAAGATTTAGGCATGGACGAGCAGTACTTC
CASSQDLGMDEQYF
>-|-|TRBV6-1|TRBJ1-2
TGTGCCAGCAGTGAAGCAATGTCGCAGGGGAATGGCTACACCTTC
CASSEAMSQGNGYTF
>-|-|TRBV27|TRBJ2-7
TGTGCCAGCAGCCCGGCAGGTTGGAGCGGCCCCTACGAGCAGTACTTC
CASSPAGWSGPYEQYF
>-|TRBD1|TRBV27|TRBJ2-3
TGTGCCAGCGGACATTCAGGACAGGGAACAGATACGCAGTATTTT
CASGHSGQGTDTQYF
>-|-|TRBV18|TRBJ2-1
TGTGCCAGCTCACCGGGCAGGGACTATGAGCAGTTCTTC
CASSPGRDYEQFF
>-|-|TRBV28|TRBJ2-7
TGTGCCAGCAGTTACCTGAAATACTACGAGCAGTACTTC
CASSYLKYYEQYF
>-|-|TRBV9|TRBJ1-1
TGTGCCAGCACCATGACCCCTTCAGGGGTGGAAGCTTTCTTT
CASTMTPSGVEAFF
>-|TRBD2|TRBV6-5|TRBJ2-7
TGTGCCAGCAGCGCGGGAGGACTAGCGGTGTACGAGCAGTACTTC
CASSAGGLAVYEQYF
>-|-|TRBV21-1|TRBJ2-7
TGTGCCAGCAGTGGGATAGGGGCCGGCGAGCAGTACTTC
CASSGIGAGEQYF
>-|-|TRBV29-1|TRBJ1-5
TGCAGCGTCGTAGCCGGTGGGGATTGGAATCAGCCCCAGCATTTT
CSVVAGGDWNQPQHF
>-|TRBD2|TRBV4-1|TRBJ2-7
TGCGCCAGCAGCCAAGATGGGCCTAGCGGGACGTGGGAGCAGTACTTC
CASSQDGPSGTWEQYF
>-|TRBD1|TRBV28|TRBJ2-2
TGTGCCAGCAGTTTTAGGGGGCAGGGGGCCGGGGAGCTGTTTTTT
CASSFRGQGAGELFF
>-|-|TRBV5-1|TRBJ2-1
TGCGCCAGCAGCTTGGGAAATAATGAGCAGTTCTTC
CASSLGNNEQFF